This TCR beta chain was obtained from a study of glioma-infiltrating T cells after dendritic cell vaccination. Study summary: Dendritic cell vaccine was injected intradermally three times, biweekly. Whole-study results and caveats: TCR clonality showed no direct relationship with survival.

The immunoSEQ assay amplified TCRB CDR3 from up to about 2 ug DNA. The repertoire was sequenced with immunoSEQ multiplex PCR; TCRdb's copy has only in-frame clones and lacks some. Among 80,000 to 100,000 clones listed, 65% to 85% were seen once. This sample's time point: after dendritic cell vaccination, including at tumor progression/relapse. This CDR3 contains 17 residues. This clone was detected a few times. The target antigen is unknown. The input for sequencing was blood, taken after dendritic cell vaccination. This sequence joins TRBV21-1 and TRBJ2-1; the table's D call, TRBD1, was not checked against the DNA. TRBV21-1 is a pseudogene locus. The clonotype comes from a human donor with glioblastoma. CDR3 amino acids: CASSLDKAGVADNEQFF. The CDR3 coding sequence is TGTGCCAGCAGTCTGGACAAGGCTGGGGTGGCTGACAATGAGCAGTTCTTC.